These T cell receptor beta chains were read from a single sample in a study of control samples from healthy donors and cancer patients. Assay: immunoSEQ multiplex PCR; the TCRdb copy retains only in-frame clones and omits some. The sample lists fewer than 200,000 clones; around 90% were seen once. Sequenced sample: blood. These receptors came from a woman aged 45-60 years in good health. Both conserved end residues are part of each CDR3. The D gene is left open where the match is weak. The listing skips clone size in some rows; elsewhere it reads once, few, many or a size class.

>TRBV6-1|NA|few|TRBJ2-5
CASSEGLRETQYF
TGTGCCAGCAGTGAGGGACTGCGGGAGACCCAGTACTTC
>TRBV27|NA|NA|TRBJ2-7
CASNTGRGVREQYF
TGTGCCAGCAATACGGGCAGGGGAGTTAGGGAGCAGTACTTC
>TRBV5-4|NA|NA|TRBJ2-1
CASSPEGVEGFF
TGTGCCAGCAGCCCCGAAGGGGTGGAGGGGTTCTTC
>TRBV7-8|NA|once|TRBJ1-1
CASSLKRNTEAFF
TGTGCCAGCAGCTTGAAGAGGAACACTGAAGCTTTCTTT
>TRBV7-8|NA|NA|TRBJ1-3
CASSPRDLGNSGNTIYF
TGTGCCAGCAGCCCTAGGGATTTAGGGAACTCTGGAAACACCATATATTTT
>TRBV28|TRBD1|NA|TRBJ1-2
CASIQGSGYGYTF
TGTGCCAGCATACAGGGGTCGGGGTATGGCTACACCTTC
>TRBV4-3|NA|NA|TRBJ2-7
CASSQGAEQYF
TGCGCCAGCAGCCAGGGAGCCGAGCAGTACTTC
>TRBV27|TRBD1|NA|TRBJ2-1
CASSLDRDNEQFF
TGTGCCAGCAGTTTAGACAGGGACAATGAGCAGTTCTTC
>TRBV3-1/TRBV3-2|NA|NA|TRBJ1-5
CASSGQSNSNQPQHF
TGTGCCAGCAGCGGACAGTCTAATAGCAATCAGCCCCAGCATTTT
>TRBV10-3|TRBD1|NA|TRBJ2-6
CAIRGTGGGDGANVLTF
TGTGCCATCAGGGGGACAGGGGGCGGAGATGGGGCCAACGTCCTGACTTTC
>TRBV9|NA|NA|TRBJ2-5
CASSSSSSGGVETQYF
NA
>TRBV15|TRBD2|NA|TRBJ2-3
CATSRPTSGFTDTQYF
TGTGCCACCAGCAGACCAACTAGCGGCTTCACAGATACGCAGTATTTT
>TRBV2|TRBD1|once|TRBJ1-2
CASSTGTGPAGYTF
TGTGCCAGCAGTACCGGGACAGGGCCGGCTGGCTACACCTTC
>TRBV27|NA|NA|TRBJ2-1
CASRSQGRNEQFF
TGTGCCAGCAGGTCTCAGGGAAGGAATGAGCAGTTCTTC
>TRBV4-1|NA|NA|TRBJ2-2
CASSQDSGAGELFF
TGCGCCAGCAGCCAAGATTCGGGGGCCGGGGAGCTGTTTTTT
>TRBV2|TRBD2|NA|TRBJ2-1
CASRGAGVYNEQFF
TGTGCCAGCAGGGGCGCGGGGGTTTACAATGAGCAGTTCTTC
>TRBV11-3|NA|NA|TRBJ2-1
CASSLGGLAYNEQFF
TGTGCCAGCAGCTTAGGAGGCCTAGCCTACAATGAGCAGTTCTTC
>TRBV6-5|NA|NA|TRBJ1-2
CASRAGLNYGYTF
TGTGCCAGCAGGGCAGGGCTTAACTATGGCTACACCTTC
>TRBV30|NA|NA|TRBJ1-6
CAWSVPGSPLHF
TGTGCCTGGAGTGTCCCTGGATCACCCCTCCACTTT
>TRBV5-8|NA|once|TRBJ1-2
CASSSQYYGYTF
TGTGCCAGCAGTTCCCAGTACTATGGCTACACCTTC
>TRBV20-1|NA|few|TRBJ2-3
CSASHPTRTDTQYF
TGCAGTGCTAGTCACCCGACCCGCACAGATACGCAGTATTTT
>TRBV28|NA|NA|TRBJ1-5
CASSLNQPQHF
TGTGCCAGCAGTTTGAATCAGCCCCAGCATTTT
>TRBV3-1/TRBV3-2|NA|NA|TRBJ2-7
CASSPTRRIAYEQYF
TGTGCCAGCAGCCCAACCAGGAGGATTGCCTACGAGCAGTACTTC
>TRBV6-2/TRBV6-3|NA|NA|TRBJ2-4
CASSYQGMGAKNIQYF
TGTGCCAGCAGTTACCAGGGGATGGGGGCCAAAAACATTCAGTACTTC
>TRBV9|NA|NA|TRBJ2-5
CASSVFGKHQETQYF
TGTGCCAGCAGCGTATTTGGGAAGCACCAAGAGACCCAGTACTTC
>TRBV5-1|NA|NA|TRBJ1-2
CASSPVRGRSKGYTF
TGCGCCAGCAGCCCTGTGAGGGGACGGTCTAAGGGCTACACCTTC
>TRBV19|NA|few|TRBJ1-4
CASIPSGGEKLFF
TGTGCCTCAATCCCCTCCGGAGGTGAAAAACTGTTTTTT
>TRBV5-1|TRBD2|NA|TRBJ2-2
CASSPVLAGGRGELFF
TGCGCCAGCAGTCCCGTGCTAGCGGGGGGGCGCGGGGAGCTGTTTTTT
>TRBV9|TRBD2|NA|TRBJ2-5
CASSLGLAGGETQYF
TGTGCCAGCAGCTTAGGACTAGCGGGAGGGGAGACCCAGTACTTC
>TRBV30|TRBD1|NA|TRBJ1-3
CAWSWTGSSGNTIYF
TGTGCCTGGAGCTGGACAGGGTCCTCTGGAAACACCATATATTTT
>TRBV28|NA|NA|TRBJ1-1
CASSLYGDTEAFF
TGTGCCAGCAGTTTATACGGCGACACTGAAGCTTTCTTT
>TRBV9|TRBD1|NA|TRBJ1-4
CASSAGTANEKLFF
TGTGCCAGCAGCGCCGGGACAGCGAATGAAAAACTGTTTTTT
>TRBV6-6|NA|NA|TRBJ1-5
CASSYVGKEPQHF
TGTGCCAGCAGTTACGTAGGAAAAGAGCCCCAGCATTTT
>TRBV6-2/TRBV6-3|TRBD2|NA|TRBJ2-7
CASSYSTSGSRYEQYF
TGTGCCAGCAGTTACTCAACTAGCGGGAGCAGGTACGAGCAGTACTTC
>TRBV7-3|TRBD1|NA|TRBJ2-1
CASSPDRGSYNEQFF
TGTGCCAGCAGCCCCGACAGGGGCTCCTACAATGAGCAGTTCTTC
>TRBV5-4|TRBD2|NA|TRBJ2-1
CASISGTSGSDEQFF
TGTGCCAGCATATCCGGGACTAGCGGGAGCGATGAGCAGTTCTTC
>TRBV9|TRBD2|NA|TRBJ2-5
CASSAGTSGVTQYF
TGTGCCAGCAGCGCCGGGACTAGCGGGGTGACCCAGTACTTC
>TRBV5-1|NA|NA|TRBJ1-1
CASSLPSNTEAFF
TGCGCCAGCAGCTTGCCCAGCAACACTGAAGCTTTCTTT
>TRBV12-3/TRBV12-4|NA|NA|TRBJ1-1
CASSFGQEAFF
TGTGCCAGCAGTTTCGGGCAGGAAGCTTTCTTT
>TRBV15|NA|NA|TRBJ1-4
CATSRVVGGASATNEKLFF
TGTGCCACCAGCAGAGTAGTTGGAGGCGCCAGTGCAACTAATGAAAAACTGTTTTTT
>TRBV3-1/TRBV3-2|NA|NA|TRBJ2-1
CASSPQGLPWTKNEQFF
TGTGCCAGCAGCCCGCAGGGACTCCCATGGACTAAGAATGAGCAGTTCTTC
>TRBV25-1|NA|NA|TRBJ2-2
CASRSSRGTGELFF
TGTGCCAGCAGAAGTAGTCGGGGCACCGGGGAGCTGTTTTTT
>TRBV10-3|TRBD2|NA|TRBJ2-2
CAIEAGGSYAGELFF
TGTGCCATAGAAGCGGGAGGAAGTTACGCCGGGGAGCTGTTTTTT
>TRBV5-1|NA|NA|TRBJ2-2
CASSLSPPDKGTGELFF
TGCGCCAGCAGCTTGAGCCCACCGGACAAGGGCACCGGGGAGCTGTTTTTT
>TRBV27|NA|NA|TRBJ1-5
CASSPGGGRAQHF
TGTGCCAGCAGTCCGGGAGGGGGACGGGCCCAGCATTTT
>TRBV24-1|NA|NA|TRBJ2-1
CATNENNEQFF
TGTGCCACCAACGAGAACAATGAGCAGTTCTTC
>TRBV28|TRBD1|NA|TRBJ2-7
CASRRDWTGGNEQYF
TGTGCCAGCAGACGCGACTGGACAGGGGGGAACGAGCAGTACTTC
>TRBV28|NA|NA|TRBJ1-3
CASTRGAVSGNTIYF
TGTGCCAGCACTCGAGGGGCGGTCTCTGGAAACACCATATATTTT
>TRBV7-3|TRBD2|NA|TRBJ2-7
CASSSLAGNYEQYF
TGTGCCAGCAGCTCCTTAGCGGGGAACTACGAGCAGTACTTC
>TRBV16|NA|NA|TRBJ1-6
CASSQSSGTYNSPLHF
TGTGCCAGCAGCCAATCGTCAGGGACCTATAATTCACCCCTCCACTTT
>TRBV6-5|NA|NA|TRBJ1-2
CASSYERQSYGYAF
TGTGCCAGCAGTTACGAGAGACAAAGCTATGGCTACGCCTTC
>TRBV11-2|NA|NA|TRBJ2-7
CASSLDLGTVFLGQYF
TGTGCCAGCAGCTTAGATCTTGGGACGGTCTTCCTAGGGCAGTACTTC
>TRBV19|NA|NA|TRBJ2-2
CASTLSNGELFF
TGTGCCAGTACCCTATCTAACGGGGAGCTGTTTTTT
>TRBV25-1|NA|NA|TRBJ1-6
CASRWDKYPPPLHF
TGTGCCAGTAGGTGGGATAAGTATCCGCCACCCCTCCACTTT